The 15 T cell receptor beta chains below all came from one sample that was sequenced in a study of regulatory T cells in long-lasting Graves disease. Noted time point: newly diagnosed GD, antithyroid drugs for less than 3 months. Making the TCR library involved RNA that had been extracted from PBMCs. Building the TCR beta libraries relied on iRepertoire HTBI primers, and CDR3 regions underwent Arm-PCR. TCRdb recomputed calls from the multiplex PCR reads with MiXCR, one row per CDR3 protein. The profile covers 450,000 to 500,000 distinct CDR3 sequences, with 15% to 20% appearing a single time and less than 15% taken by the ten largest. This sample also belongs to another study, concerning T cells in Graves' hyperthyroidism and ophthalmopathy.

The input for sequencing was peripheral blood mononuclear cells (PBMCs), taken at new diagnosis, from a patient treated with antithyroid drugs. These TCRs come from a man aged 40-50 years with Graves disease.

This clonotype was counted at least ten times. CDR3 sequence: CASMGYNEQFF. The CDR3 nucleotides are TGTGCCAGCATGGGGTACAATGAGCAGTTCTTC. The chain uses TRBV7-9 and TRBJ2-1, with D unresolved. The CDR3 extends over 11 amino acids. The germline CDR1 and CDR2 sequences are SEHNR and FQNEAQ (reference sequence). V lost 7 bases and J lost 4, with 5 bases in between. Using reference TRBV7-9 and TRBJ2-1 for the parts outside the CDR3, the full variable domain is DTGVSQNPRHKITKRGQNVTFRCDPISEHNRLYWYRQTLGQGPEFLTYFQNEAQLEKSRLLSDRFSAERPKGSFSTLEIQRTEQGDSAMYLCASMGYNEQFFGPGTRLTVL.

This clonotype was found a few times. The chain has TRBV5-1 and TRBJ2-5, with D unresolved. V shed 4 bases and J shed 2 bases, with 12 bases lying between them. CDR3 length: 14 amino acids. From germline, CDR1 is SGHRS and CDR2 YFSETQ. The CDR3 protein is CASSARRVQETQYF. Here the CDR3 DNA reads TGCGCCAGCAGCGCGCGACGGGTGCAAGAGACCCAGTACTTC.

This clonotype has a count of ten or more. This chain uses TRBV10-3 with TRBJ2-5; D remains ambiguous. The CDR3 length is 14 residues. Between the trimmed V and J ends, which lost 0 bases and 1 base, there was a span of 6 bases. Germline CDR1 and CDR2: ENHRY and SYGVKD. The CDR3 sequence is CAISESASQETQYF. The DNA of the CDR3 is TGTGCCATCAGTGAGTCTGCGAGCCAAGAGACCCAGTACTTC.

A note on this clonotype: A much bigger clone sits one base away, suggesting this may be a read error. The CDR3 does not end in the conserved phenylalanine or tryptophan, so this is likely a read error. The V call is TRBV28, the J call TRBJ2-5; the D gene is possibly TRBD2 (5 bases). The CDR3 loop spans 11 amino acids. Germline V lookup: CDR1 MDHEN, CDR2 SYDVKM. The germline V and J ends were trimmed by 6 bases and 11 bases, with 13 bases remaining between them. This chain's CDR3 is CASRLPWEQYS. The CDR3 DNA reads TGTGCCAGCAGGCTACCCTGGGAGCAGTACTCC.

At least ten counts were recorded for this clonotype. V usage is TRBV28 and J usage is TRBJ2-1, with TRBD2 identical over 9 bases. V lost 7 bases, J lost 7 bases, and 14 bases stayed unmatched. The CDR3 contains 16 residues. Per germline, CDR1 MDHEN and CDR2 SYDVKM. CDR3 sequence reads: CASIRAGGGGSNEQFF. DNA of the CDR3: TGTGCCAGCATACGAGCGGGAGGAGGAGGAAGTAATGAGCAGTTCTTC.

This clonotype was detected only a few times. The chain is built from TRBV5-4 and TRBJ2-1; 10 bases map to TRBD2. This CDR3 is 15 amino acids long. J gave up 5 bases and V 8 bases, and 10 bases lay outside the gene matches. Germline CDR1 SGHNT, CDR2 YYREEE (reference sequence). The CDR3 DNA is TGTGCCAGTAACAATGCTAGCGGGAGAAACAATGAGCAGTTCTTC. It codes for CASNNASGRNNEQFF.

This clonotype was observed many times. J is TRBJ2-7 and V is TRBV12-3 or TRBV12-4; TRBD1 aligns across 7 bases. The junction had 10 bases not matched to a gene; V was cut back by 5 bases and J by 3 bases. This CDR3 region has 15 residues. Here the CDR3 DNA reads TGTGCCAGCAGTCGCAACCCCCCAGGGGGCTACGAGCAGTACTTC. Amino acids: CASSRNPPGGYEQYF.

In this sample, this clonotype turned up a few times. This sequence joins TRBV12-3 or TRBV12-4 and TRBJ2-3; 11 bases are a match to TRBD2. This CDR3 has 16 amino acids. The ends lost 6 bases at V and 4 bases at J; junction bases unmatched: 9. The CDR3 coding sequence is TGTGCCAGCAGCCGAGGGACTAGCGGTCTCTCAGATACGCAGTATTTT. Protein product: CASSRGTSGLSDTQYF.

A word on this clonotype: The likely explanation is a read error, given a far larger clone one base away. V is TRBV13 and J is TRBJ2-3; D could derive from TRBD1 or TRBD2 (5 bases each). Germline V gene sequence: CDR1 PRHDT, CDR2 FYEKMQ (reference sequence). This CDR3 region has 18 residues. Here the CDR3 reads CASSLSGPKDLWADTQYF. CDR3 in DNA: TGCGCCAGCAGCTTGTCGGGACCCAAGGACCTCTGGGCAGATACGCAGTATTTT.

The chain joins TRBV27 to TRBJ2-7; TRBD1 matches 8 bases. Trimming took 8 bases from V and 2 from J; bases not matched to a gene: 5. Germline CDR1 MNHEY, CDR2 SMNVEV (reference sequence). This CDR3 comprises 13 residues. The CDR3: CASARDRTYEQYF. The CDR3 DNA reads as TGTGCCAGCGCCCGGGACAGGACCTACGAGCAGTACTTC.

At least ten counts were recorded for this clonotype. The chain links TRBV27 to TRBJ2-2; D ambiguous. This CDR3 is 18 amino acids long. The germline gives CDR1 MNHEY, CDR2 SMNVEV (reference sequence). V was trimmed by 6 bases and J by 1 base, leaving 21 bases between them. CDR3 loop: CASSRPNSGHRNTGELFF. Written as DNA, the CDR3 is TGTGCCAGCAGCCGACCAAATTCTGGGCATAGGAACACCGGGGAGCTGTTTTTT.

This clonotype was seen at least ten times. The chain has TRBV5-1 and TRBJ2-1; 11 bases match TRBD2. Per the germline V gene, CDR1 is SGHRS and CDR2 is YFSETQ. Trimming removed 2 bases from V and 8 bases from J; junction bases left unmatched: 6. The length of the CDR3 is 15 residues. CDR3 bases: TGCGCCAGCAGCTTAGGGCTAGCGGGAGGAGATGAGCAGTTCTTC. The encoded protein is CASSLGLAGGDEQFF. The full variable domain, with the rest looked up from reference TRBV5-1 and TRBJ2-1, is KAGVTQTPRYLIKTRGQQVTLSCSPISGHRSVSWYQQTPGQGLQFLFEYFSETQRNKGNFPGRFSGRQFSNSRSEMNVSTLELGDSALYLCASSLGLAGGDEQFFGPGTRLTVL.

This clonotype has ten or more counts. The junction does not match germline at one end; this may be a read error. This rearrangement joins TRBV7-7 to TRBJ2-7, with TRBD1 identical over 8 bases. The CDR3 extends over 13 amino acids. Looked up from germline, CDR1 is SSHAT and CDR2 is FNYEAQ (reference sequence). The CDR3 loop reads CASSLGTGAEQYF. The CDR3 DNA sequence: TGTGCTAGCAGCTTAGGGACAGGAGCCGAGCAGTACTTC.

V is TRBV28 and J is TRBJ1-6; D call uncertain. The V and J ends lost 2 bases and 7 bases respectively, with 12 bases between them. The CDR3 spans 15 residues. Per the germline V gene, CDR1 is MDHEN and CDR2 is SYDVKM. The CDR3 is CASSLRLQTNSPLHF. DNA for the CDR3: TGTGCCAGCAGTTTACGTCTACAAACAAATTCACCCCTCCACTTT. Together with reference TRBV28 and TRBJ1-6, the CDR3 gives the full variable domain: DVKVTQSSRYLVKRTGEKVFLECVQDMDHENMFWYRQDPGLGLRLIYFSYDVKMKEKGDIPEGYSVSREKKERFSLILESASTNQTSMYLCASSLRLQTNSPLHFGNGTRLTVT.

This clonotype has ten or more counts. The V and J genes are TRBV20-1 and TRBJ2-1; TRBD2 agrees at 11 bases. This CDR3 region has 13 residues. The germline gives CDR1 DFQATT, CDR2 SNEGSKA (reference sequence). The ends lost 7 bases at V and 10 bases at J; junction bases unmatched: 9. The CDR3 region is CSGKDSGREEQFF. The CDR3 DNA is TGCAGTGGAAAAGATAGCGGGAGGGAAGAGCAGTTCTTC.